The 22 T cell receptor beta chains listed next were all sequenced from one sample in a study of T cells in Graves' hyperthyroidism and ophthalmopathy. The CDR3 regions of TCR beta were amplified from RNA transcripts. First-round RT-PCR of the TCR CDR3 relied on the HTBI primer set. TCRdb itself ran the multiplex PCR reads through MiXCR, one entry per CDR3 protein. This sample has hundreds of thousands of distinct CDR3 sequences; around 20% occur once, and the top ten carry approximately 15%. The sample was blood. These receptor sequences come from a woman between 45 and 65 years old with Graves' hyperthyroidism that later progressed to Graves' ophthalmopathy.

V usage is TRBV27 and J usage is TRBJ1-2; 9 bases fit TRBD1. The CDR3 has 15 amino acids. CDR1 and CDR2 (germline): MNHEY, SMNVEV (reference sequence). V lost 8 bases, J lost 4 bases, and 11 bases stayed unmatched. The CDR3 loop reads CASCSLPTGGYGYTF. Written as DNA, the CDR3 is TGTGCCAGCTGCTCTCTTCCGACAGGGGGCTATGGCTACACCTTC.

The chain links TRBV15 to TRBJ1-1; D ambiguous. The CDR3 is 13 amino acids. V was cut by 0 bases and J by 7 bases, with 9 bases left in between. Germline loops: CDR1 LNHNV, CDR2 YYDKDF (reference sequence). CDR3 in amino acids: CATSRDNFGEAFF. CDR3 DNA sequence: TGTGCCACCAGCAGAGATAATTTCGGTGAAGCTTTCTTT.

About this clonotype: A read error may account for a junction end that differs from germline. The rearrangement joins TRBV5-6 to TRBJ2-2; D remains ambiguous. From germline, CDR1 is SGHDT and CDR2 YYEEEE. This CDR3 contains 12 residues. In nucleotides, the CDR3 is TGTGCCGGCAGCCAGGACACCGGGGAGCTGTTTTTT. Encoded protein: CAGSQDTGELFF. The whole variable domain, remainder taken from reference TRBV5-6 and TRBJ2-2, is DAGVTQSPTHLIKTRGQQVTLRCSPKSGHDTVSWYQQALGQGPQFIFQYYEEEERQRGNFPDRFSGHQFPNYSSELNVNALLLGDSALYLCAGSQDTGELFFGEGSRLTVL.

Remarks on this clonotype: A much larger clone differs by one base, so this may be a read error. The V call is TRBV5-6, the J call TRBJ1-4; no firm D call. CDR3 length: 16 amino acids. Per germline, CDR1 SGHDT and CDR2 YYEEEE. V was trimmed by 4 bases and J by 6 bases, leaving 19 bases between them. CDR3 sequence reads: CASSPVTASRHEKLFF. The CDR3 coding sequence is TGTGCCAGCAGCCCAGTGACGGCTTCACGCCATGAAAAACTGTTTTTT. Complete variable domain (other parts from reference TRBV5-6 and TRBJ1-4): DAGVTQSPTHLIKTRGQQVTLRCSPKSGHDTVSWYQQALGQGPQFIFQYYEEEERQRGNFPDRFSGHQFPNYSSELNVNALLLGDSALYLCASSPVTASRHEKLFFGSGTQLSVL.

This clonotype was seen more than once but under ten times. CDR3 in amino acids: CASSYTDITGELFF. The CDR3 DNA follows: TGTGCCAGCAGTTACACGGACATCACCGGGGAGCTGTTTTTT. This sequence joins TRBV6-5 and TRBJ2-2; maybe TRBD1 (5 bases). The CDR3 is 14 residues long. CDR1 is MNHEY and CDR2 is SVGAGI in the germline V gene. The V end lost 2 bases, the J end lost 4 bases, and 8 bases lay between the germline ends.

The CDR3 nucleotides are TGTGCCAGCAGTTACTCGCTGTCAGGGGAGGAGACCCAGTACTTC. It codes for CASSYSLSGEETQYF. The chain is built from TRBV6-6 and TRBJ2-5, with D possibly TRBD1 on 6 matching bases. The CDR3 is 15 amino acids. Trimming stripped 0 bases from V and 5 bases from J, with 13 bases between. CDR1 is MNHNY, CDR2 SVGAGI, per germline (reference sequence).

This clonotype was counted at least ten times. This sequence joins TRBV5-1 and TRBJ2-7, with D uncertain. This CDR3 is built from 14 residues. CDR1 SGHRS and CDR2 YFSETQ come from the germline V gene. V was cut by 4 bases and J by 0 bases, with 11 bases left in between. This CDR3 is CASSPRTSSYEQYF. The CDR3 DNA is TGCGCCAGCAGCCCCCGAACCAGCTCCTACGAGCAGTACTTC.

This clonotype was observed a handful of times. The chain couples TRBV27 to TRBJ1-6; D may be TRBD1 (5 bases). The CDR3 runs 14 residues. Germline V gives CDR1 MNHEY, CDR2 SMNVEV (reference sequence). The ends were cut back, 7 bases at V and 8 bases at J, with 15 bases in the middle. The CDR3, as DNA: TGTGCCAGCACCTGGGGGGGAGCTTATTCACCCCTCCACTTT. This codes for CASTWGGAYSPLHF.

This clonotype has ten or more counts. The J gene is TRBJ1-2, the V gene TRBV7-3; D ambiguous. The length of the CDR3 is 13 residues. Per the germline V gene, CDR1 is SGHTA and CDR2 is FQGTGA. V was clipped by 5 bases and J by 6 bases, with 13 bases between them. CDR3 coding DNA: TGTGCCAGCAGCCCAACGGGTTCCCATGGCTACACCTTC. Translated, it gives CASSPTGSHGYTF.

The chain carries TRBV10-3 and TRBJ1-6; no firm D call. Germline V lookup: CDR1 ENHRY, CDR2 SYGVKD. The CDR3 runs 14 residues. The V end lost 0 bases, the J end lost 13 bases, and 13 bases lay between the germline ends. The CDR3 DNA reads TGTGCCATCAGTGAGTCGGATGGCTCAATCCCCCTCCACTTT. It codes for CAISESDGSIPLHF.

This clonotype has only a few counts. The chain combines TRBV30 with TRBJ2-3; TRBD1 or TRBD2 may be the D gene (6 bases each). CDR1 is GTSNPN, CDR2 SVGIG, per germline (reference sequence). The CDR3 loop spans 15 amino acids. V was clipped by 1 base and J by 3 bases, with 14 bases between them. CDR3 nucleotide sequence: TGTGCCTGGAGTGGTCCGGGGGCGGCGACAGATACGCAGTATTTT. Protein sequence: CAWSGPGAATDTQYF.

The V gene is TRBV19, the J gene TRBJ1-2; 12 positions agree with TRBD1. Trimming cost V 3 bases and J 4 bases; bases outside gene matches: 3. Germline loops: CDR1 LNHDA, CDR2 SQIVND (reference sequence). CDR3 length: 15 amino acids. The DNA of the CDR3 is TGTGCCAGTAGTATTGGGACAGGGGGCACCTATGGCTACACCTTC. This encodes CASSIGTGGTYGYTF.

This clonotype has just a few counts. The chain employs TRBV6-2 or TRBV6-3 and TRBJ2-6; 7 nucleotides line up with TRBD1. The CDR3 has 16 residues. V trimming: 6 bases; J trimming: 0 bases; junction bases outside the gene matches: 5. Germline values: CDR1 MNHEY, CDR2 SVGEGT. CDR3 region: CASRWDSASGANVLTF. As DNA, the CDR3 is TGTGCCAGCAGGTGGGACAGTGCCTCTGGGGCCAACGTCCTGACTTTC.

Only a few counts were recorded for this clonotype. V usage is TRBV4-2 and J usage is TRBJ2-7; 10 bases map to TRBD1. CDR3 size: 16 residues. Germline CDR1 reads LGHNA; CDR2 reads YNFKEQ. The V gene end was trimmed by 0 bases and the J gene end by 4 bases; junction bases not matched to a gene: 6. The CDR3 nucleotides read TGTGCCAGCAGCCAAGATGAAGACAGGGGGCTTTACGAGCAGTACTTC. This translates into CASSQDEDRGLYEQYF.

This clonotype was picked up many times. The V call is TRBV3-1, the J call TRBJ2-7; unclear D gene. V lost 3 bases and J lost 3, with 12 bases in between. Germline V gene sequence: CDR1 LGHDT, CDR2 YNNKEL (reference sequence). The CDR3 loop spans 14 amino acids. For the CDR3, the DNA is TGTGCCAGCAGCCACTGGCGACCTAACTACGAGCAGTACTTC. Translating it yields CASSHWRPNYEQYF.

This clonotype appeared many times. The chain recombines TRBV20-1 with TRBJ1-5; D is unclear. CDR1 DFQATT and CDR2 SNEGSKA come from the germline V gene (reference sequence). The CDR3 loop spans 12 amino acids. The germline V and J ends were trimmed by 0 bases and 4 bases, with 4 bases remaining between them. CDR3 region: CSAREMNQPQHF. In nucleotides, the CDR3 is TGCAGTGCTAGAGAAATGAATCAGCCCCAGCATTTT.

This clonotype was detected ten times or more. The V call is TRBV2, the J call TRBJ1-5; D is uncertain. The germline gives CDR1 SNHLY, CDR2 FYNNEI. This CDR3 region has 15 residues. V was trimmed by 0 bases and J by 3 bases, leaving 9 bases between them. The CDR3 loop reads CASSEARQFNQPQHF. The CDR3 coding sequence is TGTGCCAGCAGTGAAGCAAGGCAGTTCAATCAGCCCCAGCATTTT.

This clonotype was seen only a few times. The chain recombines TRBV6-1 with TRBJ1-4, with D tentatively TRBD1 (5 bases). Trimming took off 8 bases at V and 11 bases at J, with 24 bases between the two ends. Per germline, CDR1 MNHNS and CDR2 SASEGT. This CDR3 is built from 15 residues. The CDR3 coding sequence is TGTGCCAGCGCTATAGCCGGGACGGATCGCGTGAAACTGTTTTTT. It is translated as CASAIAGTDRVKLFF.

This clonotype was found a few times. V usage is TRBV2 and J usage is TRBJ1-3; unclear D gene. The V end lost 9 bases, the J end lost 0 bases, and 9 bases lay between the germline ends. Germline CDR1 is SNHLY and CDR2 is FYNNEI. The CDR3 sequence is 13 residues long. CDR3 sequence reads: CARGYGSGNTIYF. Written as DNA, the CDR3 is TGTGCCAGGGGGTACGGCTCTGGAAACACCATATATTTT.

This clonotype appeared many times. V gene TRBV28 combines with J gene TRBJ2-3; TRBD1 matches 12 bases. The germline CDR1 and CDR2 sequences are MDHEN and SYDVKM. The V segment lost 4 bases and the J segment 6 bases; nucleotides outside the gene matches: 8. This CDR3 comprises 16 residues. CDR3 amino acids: CASSSPAGTGGDTQYF. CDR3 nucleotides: TGTGCCAGCAGTTCCCCAGCCGGGACAGGGGGCGATACGCAGTATTTT.

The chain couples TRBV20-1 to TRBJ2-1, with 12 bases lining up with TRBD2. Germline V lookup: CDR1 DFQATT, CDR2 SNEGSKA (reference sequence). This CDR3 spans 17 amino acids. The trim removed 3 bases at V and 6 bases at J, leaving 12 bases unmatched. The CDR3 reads CSARRPSGGVGSNEQFF. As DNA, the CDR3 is TGCAGTGCTAGGAGGCCTAGCGGGGGGGTGGGTTCCAATGAGCAGTTCTTC.

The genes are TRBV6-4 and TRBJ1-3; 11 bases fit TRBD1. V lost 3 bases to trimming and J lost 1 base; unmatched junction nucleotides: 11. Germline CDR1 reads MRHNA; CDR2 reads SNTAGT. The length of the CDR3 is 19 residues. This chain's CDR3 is CASSELSGQGEASGNTIYF. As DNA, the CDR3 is TGTGCCAGCAGTGAGTTATCGGGACAGGGGGAAGCTTCTGGAAACACCATATATTTT.